The clone carrying this TCR beta chain has a count of ten or more. This entry is derived from a study of human T cells and chemical hapten exposure. Turning to the study itself: DPC at 2% was the sensitizing agent, placed on approximately 2 cm by approximately 2 cm of upper inner arm skin.

TCRdb passed the RACE reads through MiXCR, listing each CDR3 protein once. The sample has 40,000 to 50,000 distinct CDR3 sequences; roughly 12% are singletons. Specified time point: pre-sensitization, week 0. The treatment: therapeutic diphenylcyclopropenone sensitization with weekly scalp DPC. The germline V gene has CDR1 MNHEY and CDR2 SVGEGT. The CDR3 length is 14 residues. V dropped 6 bases and J dropped 5; count of bases not matched to a gene: 4. The specimen was whole blood, collected in connection with sensitization to the hapten diphenylcyclopropenone (DPC). The chain combines TRBV6-2 or TRBV6-3 with TRBJ2-7; 13 bases map to TRBD2. This clonotype originated in a woman aged 25 to 39 with alopecia areata. Some clones in this sample may be carry-over from other donors' samples. In DNA, the CDR3 is TGTGCCAGCAGCCTACTAGCGGGAGGGGACGAGCAGTACTTC. Amino acids: CASSLLAGGDEQYF.